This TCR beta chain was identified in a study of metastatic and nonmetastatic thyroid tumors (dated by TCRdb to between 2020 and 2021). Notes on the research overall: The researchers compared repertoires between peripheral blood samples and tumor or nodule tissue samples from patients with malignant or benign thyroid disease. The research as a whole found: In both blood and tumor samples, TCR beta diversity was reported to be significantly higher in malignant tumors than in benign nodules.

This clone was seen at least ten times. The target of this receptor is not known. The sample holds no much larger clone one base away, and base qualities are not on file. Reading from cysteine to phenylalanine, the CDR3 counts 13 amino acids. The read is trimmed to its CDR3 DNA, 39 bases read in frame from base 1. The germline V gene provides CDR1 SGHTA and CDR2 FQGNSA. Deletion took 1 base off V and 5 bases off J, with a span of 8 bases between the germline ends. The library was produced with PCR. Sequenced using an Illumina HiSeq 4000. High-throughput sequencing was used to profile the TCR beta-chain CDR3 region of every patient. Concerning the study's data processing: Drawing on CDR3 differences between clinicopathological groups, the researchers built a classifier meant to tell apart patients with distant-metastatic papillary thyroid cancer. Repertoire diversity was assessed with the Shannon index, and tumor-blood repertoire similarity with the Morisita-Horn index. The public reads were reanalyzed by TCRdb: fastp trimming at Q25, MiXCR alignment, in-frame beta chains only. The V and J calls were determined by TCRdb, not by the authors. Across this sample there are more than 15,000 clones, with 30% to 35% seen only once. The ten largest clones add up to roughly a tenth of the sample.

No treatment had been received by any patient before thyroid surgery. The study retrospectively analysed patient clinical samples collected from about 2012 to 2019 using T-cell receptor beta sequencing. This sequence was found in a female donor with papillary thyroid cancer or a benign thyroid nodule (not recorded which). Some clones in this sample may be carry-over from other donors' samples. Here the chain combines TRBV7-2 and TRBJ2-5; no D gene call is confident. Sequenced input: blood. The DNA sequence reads TGTGCCAGCAGCTTAGTATACGGGGAGACCCAGTACTTC. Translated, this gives CASSLVYGETQYF.